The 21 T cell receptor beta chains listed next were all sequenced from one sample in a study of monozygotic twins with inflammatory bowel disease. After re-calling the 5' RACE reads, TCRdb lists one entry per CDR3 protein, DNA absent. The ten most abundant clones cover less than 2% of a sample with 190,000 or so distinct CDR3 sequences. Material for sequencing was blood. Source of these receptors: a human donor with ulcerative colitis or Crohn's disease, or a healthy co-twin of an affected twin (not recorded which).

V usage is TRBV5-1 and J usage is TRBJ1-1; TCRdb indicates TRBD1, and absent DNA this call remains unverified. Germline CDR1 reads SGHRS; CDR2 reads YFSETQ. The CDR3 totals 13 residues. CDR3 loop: CASSPAGDTEAFF.

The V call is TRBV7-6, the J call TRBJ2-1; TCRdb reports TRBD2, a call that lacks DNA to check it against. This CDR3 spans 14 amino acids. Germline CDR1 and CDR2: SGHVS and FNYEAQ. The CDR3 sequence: CASSLDRASNEQFF. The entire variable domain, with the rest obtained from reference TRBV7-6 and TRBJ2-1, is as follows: GAGVSQSPRYKVTKRGQDVALRCDPISGHVSLYWYRQALGQGPEFLTYFNYEAQQDKSGLPNDRFSAERPEGSISTLTIQRTEQRDSAMYRCASSLDRASNEQFFGPGTRLTVL.

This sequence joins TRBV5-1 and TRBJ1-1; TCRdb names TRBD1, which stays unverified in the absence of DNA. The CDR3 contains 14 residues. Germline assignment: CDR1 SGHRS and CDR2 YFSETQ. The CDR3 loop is CASSVTGGRTEAFF.

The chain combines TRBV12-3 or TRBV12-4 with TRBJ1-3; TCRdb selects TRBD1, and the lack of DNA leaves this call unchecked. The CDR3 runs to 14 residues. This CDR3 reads CASRTGTERNTIYF.

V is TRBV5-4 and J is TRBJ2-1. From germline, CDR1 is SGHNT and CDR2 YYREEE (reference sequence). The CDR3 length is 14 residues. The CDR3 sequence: CASSLFRDFDEQFF.

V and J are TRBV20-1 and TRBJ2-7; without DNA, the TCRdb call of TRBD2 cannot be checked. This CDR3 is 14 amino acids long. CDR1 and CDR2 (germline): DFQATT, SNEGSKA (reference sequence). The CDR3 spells CSATGTSGRREQYF.

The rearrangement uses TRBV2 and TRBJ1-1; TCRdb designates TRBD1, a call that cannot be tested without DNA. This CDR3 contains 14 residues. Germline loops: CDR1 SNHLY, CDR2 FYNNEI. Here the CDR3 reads CASSEGTGLDEAFF.

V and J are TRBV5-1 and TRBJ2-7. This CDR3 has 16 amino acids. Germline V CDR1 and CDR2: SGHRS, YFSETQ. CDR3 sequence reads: CASSLGEWRTHYEQYF.

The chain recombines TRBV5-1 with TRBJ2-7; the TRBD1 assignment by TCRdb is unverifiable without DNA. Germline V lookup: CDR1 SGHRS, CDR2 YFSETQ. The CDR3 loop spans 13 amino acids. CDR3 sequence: CASSEGQGAEQYF. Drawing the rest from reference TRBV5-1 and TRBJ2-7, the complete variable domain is KAGVTQTPRYLIKTRGQQVTLSCSPISGHRSVSWYQQTPGQGLQFLFEYFSETQRNKGNFPGRFSGRQFSNSRSEMNVSTLELGDSALYLCASSEGQGAEQYFGPGTRLTVT.

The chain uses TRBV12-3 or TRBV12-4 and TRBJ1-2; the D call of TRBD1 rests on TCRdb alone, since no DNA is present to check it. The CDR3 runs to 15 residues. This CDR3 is CASILGQGPYYGYTF.

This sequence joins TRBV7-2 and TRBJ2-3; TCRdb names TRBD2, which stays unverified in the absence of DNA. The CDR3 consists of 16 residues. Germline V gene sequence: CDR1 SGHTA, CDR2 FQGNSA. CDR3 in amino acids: CASSSPSGGAADTQYF.

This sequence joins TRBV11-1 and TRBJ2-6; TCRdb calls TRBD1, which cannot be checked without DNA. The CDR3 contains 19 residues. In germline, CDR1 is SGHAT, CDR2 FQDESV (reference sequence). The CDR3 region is CASSFLGGRIASGANVLTF.

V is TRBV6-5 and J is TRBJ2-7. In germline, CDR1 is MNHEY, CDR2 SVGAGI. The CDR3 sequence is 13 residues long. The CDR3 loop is CASSYSFKYEQYF.

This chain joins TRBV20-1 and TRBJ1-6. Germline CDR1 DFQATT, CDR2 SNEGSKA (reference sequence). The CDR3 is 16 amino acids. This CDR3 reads CSAIIGGGLGNSPLHF.

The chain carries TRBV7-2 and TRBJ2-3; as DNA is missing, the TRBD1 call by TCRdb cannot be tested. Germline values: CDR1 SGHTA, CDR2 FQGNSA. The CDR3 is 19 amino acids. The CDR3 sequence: CASSLAVGQATLLTDTQYF.

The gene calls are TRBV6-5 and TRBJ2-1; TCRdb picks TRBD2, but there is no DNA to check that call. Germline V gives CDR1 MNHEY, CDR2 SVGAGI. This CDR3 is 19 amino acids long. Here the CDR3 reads CASSYPPQRGGRSGNEQFF.

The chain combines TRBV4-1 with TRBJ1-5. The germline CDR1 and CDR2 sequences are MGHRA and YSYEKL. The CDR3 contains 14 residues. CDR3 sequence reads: CASSQDRRVQPQHF.

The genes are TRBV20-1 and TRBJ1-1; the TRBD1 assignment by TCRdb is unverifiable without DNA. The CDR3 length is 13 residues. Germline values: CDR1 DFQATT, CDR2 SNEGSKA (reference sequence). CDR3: CSSGSGSNTEAFF.

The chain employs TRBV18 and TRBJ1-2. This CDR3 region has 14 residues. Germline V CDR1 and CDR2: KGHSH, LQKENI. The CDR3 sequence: CASSPAGANYGYTF. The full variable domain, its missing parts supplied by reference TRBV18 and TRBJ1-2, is NAGVMQNPRHLVRRRGQEARLRCSPMKGHSHVYWYRQLPEEGLKFMVYLQKENIIDESGMPKERFSAEFPKEGPSILRIQQVVRGDSAAYFCASSPAGANYGYTFGSGTRLTVV.

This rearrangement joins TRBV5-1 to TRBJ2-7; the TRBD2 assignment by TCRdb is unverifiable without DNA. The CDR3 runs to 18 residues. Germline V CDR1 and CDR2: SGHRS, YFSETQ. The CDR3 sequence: CASSFRTSGGDYGVEQYF.

CDR3 amino acids: CASSLHRGSYNEQFF. The chain joins TRBV5-1 to TRBJ2-1. Germline V lookup: CDR1 SGHRS, CDR2 YFSETQ. The CDR3 length is 15 residues. Looking up the rest from reference TRBV5-1 and TRBJ2-1 gives the full variable domain: KAGVTQTPRYLIKTRGQQVTLSCSPISGHRSVSWYQQTPGQGLQFLFEYFSETQRNKGNFPGRFSGRQFSNSRSEMNVSTLELGDSALYLCASSLHRGSYNEQFFGPGTRLTVL.